A single sample gave rise to the 14 T cell receptor beta chains below, sequenced in a study of blood T cell repertoires in COVID-19. Sequenced by immunoSEQ multiplex PCR; TCRdb stores in-frame clones only, minus some. This table has about 62,000 clones, 70% to 90% appearing once. The source material was peripheral blood. These TCRs come from a woman older than 75 with acute or convalescent COVID-19.

The chain recombines TRBV4-2 with TRBJ1-1; weak D call: TRBD1 (5 bases). CDR3 size: 16 residues. The V gene lost 1 base and the J gene lost 3 bases, with 15 bases spanning the gap. The germline V gene encodes CDR1 LGHNA and CDR2 YNFKEQ. The CDR3 nucleotides are TGTGCCAGCAGCCAAGGGGGCGCGATAGGATACACTGAAGCTTTCTTT. Protein: CASSQGGAIGYTEAFF.

This chain connects TRBV19 to TRBJ1-1, with TRBD1 matching over 10 bases. The CDR3 has 17 amino acids. The V and J ends lost 3 bases and 5 bases, in that order; junction bases with no gene match: 12. Germline CDR1 is LNHDA and CDR2 is SQIVND (reference sequence). In DNA, the CDR3 is TGTGCCAGTAGTATCCCCCGGGACAGGGGTTGGGAGACTGAAGCTTTCTTT. It yields the protein CASSIPRDRGWETEAFF.

CDR3 DNA sequence: TGTGCCAGCAGCTTGTTACAGACCCCTTCGAGGGTGTACTTC. Protein product: CASSLLQTPSRVYF. The chain recombines TRBV5-6 with TRBJ2-7; TRBD2 might be the D (5 bases). Germline CDR1 is SGHDT and CDR2 is YYEEEE. Trimming shortened V by 1 base and J by 12 bases, and 20 bases separated the two germline ends. The CDR3 is 14 residues long.

The chain employs TRBV7-9 and TRBJ2-7; the D gene is possibly TRBD2 (5 bases). CDR1 and CDR2 from the germline V gene are SEHNR and FQNEAQ (reference sequence). With 5 bases removed from V and 3 bases from J, the gap between germline ends came to 14 bases. This CDR3 region has 14 residues. This CDR3 reads CASSDQRFHYEQYF. The CDR3 region has the DNA TGTGCCAGCAGCGACCAGCGGTTCCACTACGAGCAGTACTTC. The whole variable domain, remainder taken from reference TRBV7-9 and TRBJ2-7, is DTGVSQNPRHKITKRGQNVTFRCDPISEHNRLYWYRQTLGQGPEFLTYFQNEAQLEKSRLLSDRFSAERPKGSFSTLEIQRTEQGDSAMYLCASSDQRFHYEQYFGPGTRLTVT.

A single count supports this clone. J is TRBJ2-3 and V is TRBV7-6; no clear D gene. Germline V gene sequence: CDR1 SGHVS, CDR2 FNYEAQ. V gave up 5 bases and J gave up 0 bases, with 6 bases separating them. The CDR3 extends over 13 amino acids. The CDR3, as DNA: TGTGCCAGCAGCCTACCCAGCACAGATACGCAGTATTTT. It is translated as CASSLPSTDTQYF.

The chain has TRBV6-4 and TRBJ2-3; D perhaps matches TRBD2 (6 bases). The germline CDR1 and CDR2 sequences are MRHNA and SNTAGT. Trimming cost V 4 bases and J 9 bases, with 26 bases left between them. The CDR3 totals 17 residues. CDR3 coding DNA: TGTGCCAGCAGTGCTTCCGGAGGGAGAATGGGCGCAGGAACGCAGTATTTT. Encoded protein: CASSASGGRMGAGTQYF.

The chain is built from TRBV7-8 and TRBJ1-5; D unresolved. This CDR3 has 16 residues. V dropped 5 bases and J dropped 3 bases, with 17 bases sitting between them. The germline V gene has CDR1 SGHVS and CDR2 FQNEAQ. This CDR3 is CASSPLWAGFNQPQHF. The CDR3 nucleotides are TGTGCCAGCAGCCCCCTTTGGGCGGGTTTCAATCAGCCCCAGCATTTT.

CDR3 residues: CASSPGLRQGMNEQFF. For the CDR3, the DNA is TGTGCCAGCAGTCCCGGTTTACGGCAGGGTATGAATGAGCAGTTCTTC. The chain combines TRBV28 with TRBJ2-1; TRBD1 is a possible D gene (5 bases). The CDR3 consists of 16 residues. The germline gives CDR1 MDHEN, CDR2 SYDVKM. V lost 5 bases to trimming and J lost 7 bases, with 21 bases between them.

The chain couples TRBV11-2 to TRBJ1-2; D may be TRBD1 (6 bases). Per germline, CDR1 SGHAT and CDR2 FQNNGV. CDR3 length: 16 amino acids. V was clipped by 6 bases and J by 4 bases, with 21 bases between them. CDR3 amino acids: CASSTGTPGAGYGYTF. CDR3 nucleotide sequence: TGTGCCAGCAGTACCGGGACACCAGGGGCGGGCTATGGCTACACCTTC.

The chain uses TRBV2 and TRBJ1-2; maybe TRBD1 (5 bases). The V gene's germline CDR1 is SNHLY and CDR2 FYNNEI. With 7 bases removed from V and 6 bases from J, the gap between germline ends came to 15 bases. The CDR3 contains 13 residues. The DNA of the CDR3 is TGTGCCAGCATCGACGGGGGAGGTCATGGCTACACCTTC. Protein product: CASIDGGGHGYTF. Looking up the rest from reference TRBV2 and TRBJ1-2 gives the full variable domain: EPEVTQTPSHQVTQMGQEVILRCVPISNHLYFYWYRQILGQKVEFLVSFYNNEISEKSEIFDDQFSVERPDGSNFTLKIRSTKLEDSAMYFCASIDGGGHGYTFGSGTRLTVV.

The chain couples TRBV6-1 to TRBJ2-7; tentative D call: TRBD1 (5 bases). Germline CDR1 reads MNHNS; CDR2 reads SASEGT. The CDR3 sequence is 14 residues long. V was clipped by 3 bases and J by 6 bases, with 15 bases between them. The CDR3 reads CASSEFRAQFEQYF. Here the CDR3 DNA reads TGTGCCAGCAGTGAGTTCAGGGCACAATTCGAGCAGTACTTC.

J is TRBJ2-4 and V is TRBV19; possible D gene TRBD2, 6 bases. The CDR3 sequence is 13 residues long. CDR1 and CDR2 (germline): LNHDA, SQIVND (reference sequence). The V end lost 11 bases, the J end lost 10 bases, and 21 bases lay between the germline ends. This CDR3 reads CAGSTSHQTIQYF. CDR3 DNA: TGTGCCGGTTCGACTAGTCATCAAACGATTCAGTACTTC.

J is TRBJ2-1 and V is TRBV28, with D possibly TRBD2 on 6 matching bases. V lost 4 bases to trimming and J lost 2 bases, with 15 bases between them. The CDR3 totals 16 residues. Germline loops: CDR1 MDHEN, CDR2 SYDVKM. The CDR3 sequence: CASSSGAANTYNEQFF. The CDR3 DNA follows: TGTGCCAGCAGTTCGGGAGCAGCGAATACCTACAATGAGCAGTTCTTC.

This clone was observed once. The chain has TRBV21-1 and TRBJ1-3. TRBV21-1 is a pseudogene. This CDR3 has 20 amino acids. CDR3 sequence reads: CASSLKSPGIPPYSGNTIYF. CDR3 bases: TGTGCCAGCAGCCTAAAAAGTCCGGGGATACCCCCTTACTCTGGAAACACCATATATTTT.